This T cell receptor beta chain was recorded in a study of T cells in Graves' hyperthyroidism and ophthalmopathy. Study conclusions and caveats: Patients with ophthalmopathy were separated from those with stable hyperthyroidism by a 13 V-J model.

Amplified TCR beta CDR3 regions derived from RNA transcripts. RT-PCR in the first round (using the HTBI primer set) targeted the TCR CDR3. TCRdb itself ran the multiplex PCR reads through MiXCR, one entry per CDR3 protein. The data contain about 570,000 distinct CDR3 sequences, roughly 46% of them seen just once; the ten biggest clones take up 15% to 20%. This clonotype was observed at least ten times. The antigen is not known. V lost 3 bases, J lost 2 bases, and 8 bases lay in between. Germline CDR1 reads SGHVS; CDR2 reads FNYEAQ. The CDR3 contains 13 residues. V is TRBV7-6 and J is TRBJ2-7; D ambiguous. The source material was peripheral blood or thyroid tissue (not recorded which). The receptor was derived from an adult woman with Graves' disease, either hyperthyroidism or ophthalmopathy (not recorded which). The CDR3 nucleotides read TGTGCCAGCAGCTTTTCAGTGACCTACGAGCAGTACTTC. It encodes CASSFSVTYEQYF.